Following are 30 T cell receptor beta chains from one sample sequenced in a study of blood T cells in healthy people across ages. Through a sample-barcoded 5' primer and a J-beta primer mix, a second PCR was run for roughly 7 to 12 cycles. TCRdb re-called the 5' RACE reads through MiXCR, storing one row per CDR3 protein. The sample has some 930,000 distinct CDR3 sequences, 25% to 30% seen once; the top ten hold around 9.6%. These data were also filed under a second study, of T cells of mothers and their children.

What was sequenced was blood. The receptor set was obtained from a woman in her forties in good health.

The chain links TRBV29-1 to TRBJ2-7, with D possibly called TRBD1 or TRBD2 (5 bases each). V lost 0 bases and J 5 bases, leaving 11 bases between the germline ends. CDR1 is SQVTM and CDR2 is ANQGSEA in the germline V gene. The CDR3 consists of 13 residues. CDR3 protein: CSVEEGDVNEQYF. The CDR3 coding sequence is TGCAGCGTTGAAGAGGGGGACGTAAACGAGCAGTACTTC.

In this sample, this clonotype turned up many times. The chain carries TRBV6-5 and TRBJ1-3, with D uncertain. CDR3 size: 17 residues. Germline-derived CDR1 and CDR2 are MNHEY and SVGAGI. Trimming left V 0 bases short and J 1 base short, with 13 bases between. CDR3: CASSYSRADRSGNTIYF. The CDR3 DNA is TGTGCCAGCAGTTACTCCCGGGCAGACCGATCTGGAAACACCATATATTTT.

This clonotype has a count of ten or more. The chain employs TRBV20-1 and TRBJ2-5; 10 bases map to TRBD2. The CDR3 length is 13 residues. J lost 7 bases, V lost 5 bases, and 7 bases had no gene match. Germline V gene lookup returns CDR1 DFQATT and CDR2 SNEGSKA (reference sequence). CDR3 protein: CSAPSGGVGTQYF. The DNA for the CDR3 is TGCAGTGCTCCCAGCGGGGGGGTTGGGACCCAGTACTTC.

This clonotype was counted a single time. A much more abundant neighbour one base away suggests this may be a read error. V usage is TRBV24-1 and J usage is TRBJ2-1; D ambiguous. The J call is uncertain, as TRBJ2-7 better fits the DNA end. Germline loops: CDR1 KGHDR, CDR2 SFDVKD. The CDR3 spans 13 residues. The CDR3 sequence: CATSDRVYNEQYF. The CDR3 DNA is TGTGCCACCAGTGATCGGGTCTACAATGAGCAGTACTTC.

This chain joins TRBV5-1 and TRBJ1-2, with a possible D match to TRBD1 (5 bases). Trimming took 0 bases from V and 5 from J, leaving 17 bases between them. This CDR3 is built from 16 residues. Germline CDR1 is SGHRS and CDR2 is YFSETQ. The CDR3 reads CASSLAGRDVLYGYTF. The CDR3 coding sequence is TGCGCCAGCAGCTTGGCGGGCAGGGACGTACTGTATGGCTACACCTTC.

The rearrangement uses TRBV29-1 and TRBJ2-3, with D possibly being TRBD1 (6 bases). Trimming cost V 3 bases and J 2 bases, with 15 bases left between them. Germline V gene lookup returns CDR1 SQVTM and CDR2 ANQGSEA. The CDR3 has 15 amino acids. CDR3 DNA: TGCAGCGTTGATGGGGGTACAGGGAACACAGATACGCAGTATTTT. It specifies CSVDGGTGNTDTQYF.

This clonotype has ten or more counts. CDR3 DNA sequence: TGCAGTGCTAGAGATTTACAGGGGGGAACTCAGCCCCAGCATTTT. Its translation is CSARDLQGGTQPQHF. The chain has TRBV20-1 and TRBJ1-5; 8 positions agree with TRBD1. V shed 0 bases, J shed 6 bases, and the junction held 7 bases outside the gene matches. The CDR3 has 15 residues. The germline CDR1 and CDR2 sequences are DFQATT and SNEGSKA (reference sequence).

The chain combines TRBV11-2 with TRBJ1-2; D gene ambiguous. This CDR3 spans 15 amino acids. Trimming removed 0 bases from V and 5 bases from J, with 13 bases in between. The germline gives CDR1 SGHAT, CDR2 FQNNGV. The DNA for the CDR3 is TGTGCCAGCAGCTTAGAAGACATCACGGGATATGGCTACACCTTC. Translating gives CASSLEDITGYGYTF.

In the case of this clonotype: A much more abundant neighbour one base away suggests this may be a read error. The V call is TRBV5-1, the J call TRBJ2-7; D gene unclear. This CDR3 has 13 residues. Per germline, CDR1 SGHRS and CDR2 YFSETQ. CDR3 nucleotides: TGCACCACCCGGACGGAGAGCTCCTACGAGCAGTACTTC. Protein sequence: CTTRTESSYEQYF.

This clonotype was observed a handful of times. The junction and the germline gene differ at one end; a read error may be behind it. The chain combines TRBV29-1 with TRBJ1-1, with TRBD1 as a possible D gene (5 bases). From germline, CDR1 is SQVTM and CDR2 ANQGSEA. There are 11 residues in the CDR3. The CDR3 region has the DNA TGCAGCGTCGAAGGACATCATGAAGCTTTCTTT. Amino acid sequence: CSVEGHHEAFF.

This chain connects TRBV6-2 or TRBV6-3 to TRBJ2-1; D tentatively reads TRBD1 or TRBD2 (5 bases each). Trimming cost V 6 bases and J 5 bases, with 11 bases left between them. The germline CDR1 and CDR2 sequences are MNHEY and SVGEGT. This CDR3 has 13 amino acids. The CDR3 DNA is TGTGCCAGCAGAGGGACGAACAACAATGAGCAGTTCTTC. Translating gives CASRGTNNNEQFF.

The chain is built from TRBV11-3 and TRBJ2-7; D not resolved. V lost 6 bases to trimming and J lost 0 bases, with 15 bases between them. This CDR3 contains 15 residues. Germline values: CDR1 SGHNT, CDR2 YENEEA. CDR3 region: CASSSGPSPSYEQYF. Written as DNA, the CDR3 is TGTGCCAGCAGTTCCGGACCCTCTCCCTCCTACGAGCAGTACTTC. The full variable domain, rest sourced from reference TRBV11-3 and TRBJ2-7, is EAGVVQSPRYKIIEKKQPVAFWCNPISGHNTLYWYLQNLGQGPELLIRYENEEAVDDSQLPKDRFSAERLKGVDSTLKIQPAELGDSAVYLCASSSGPSPSYEQYFGPGTRLTVT.

The rearrangement links TRBV7-8 to TRBJ2-1, with D tentatively TRBD2 (5 bases). V was cut by 6 bases and J by 7 bases, with 16 bases left in between. Germline loops: CDR1 SGHVS, CDR2 FQNEAQ. CDR3 length equals 14 residues. CDR3 region: CASSDTRFLNEQFF. CDR3 coding DNA: TGTGCCAGCAGTGATACTAGATTTTTAAATGAGCAGTTCTTC.

The gene calls are TRBV24-1 and TRBJ2-3; 8 bases are a match to TRBD2. The CDR3 has 17 residues. The V gene's germline CDR1 is KGHDR and CDR2 SFDVKD. The junction had 7 bases not matched to a gene; V was cut back by 3 bases and J by 0 bases. The CDR3 coding sequence is TGTGCCACCAGTGATCCTACCGGGGGGGCGAGCACAGATACGCAGTATTTT. As protein: CATSDPTGGASTDTQYF.

The V gene is TRBV3-1, the J gene TRBJ1-1; no clear D gene. This CDR3 has 14 amino acids. From germline, CDR1 is LGHDT and CDR2 YNNKEL (reference sequence). Trimming shortened V by 0 bases and J by 11 bases, and 16 bases separated the two germline ends. Written as DNA, the CDR3 is TGTGCCAGCAGCCAAGATCGGGGAGGGAGTCGGGCTTTCTTT. Translated: CASSQDRGGSRAFF.

This clonotype was observed a few times. The rearrangement uses TRBV20-1 and TRBJ2-4, with unresolved D. The CDR3 is 13 amino acids. The germline V and J ends were trimmed by 6 bases and 4 bases, with 13 bases remaining between them. Germline CDR1 reads DFQATT; CDR2 reads SNEGSKA (reference sequence). This CDR3 reads CSAPDLGKNIQYF. Here the CDR3 DNA reads TGCAGTGCCCCCGATCTAGGGAAAAACATTCAGTACTTC.

The CDR3 nucleotides are TGTGCCAGCAGCCACCCAGGACAGTTCCCTGAAGCTTTCTTT. Protein: CASSHPGQFPEAFF. V and J are TRBV14 and TRBJ1-1; maybe TRBD1 (6 bases). Germline V gene sequence: CDR1 SGHDN, CDR2 FVKESK. V was clipped by 3 bases and J by 6 bases, with 14 bases between them. The CDR3 loop spans 14 amino acids.

The chain joins TRBV28 to TRBJ2-5; no definite D call. V lost 1 base to trimming and J lost 4 bases, with 10 bases between them. Germline-derived CDR1 and CDR2 are MDHEN and SYDVKM. The CDR3 runs 14 residues. CDR3 bases: TGTGCCAGCAGTTTATCAGAGTACCGAGAGACCCAGTACTTC. Protein: CASSLSEYRETQYF.

J is TRBJ2-3 and V is TRBV7-9, with D perhaps matching TRBD1 (5 bases). The V gene lost 2 bases and the J gene lost 4 bases, with 13 bases spanning the gap. Looked up from germline, CDR1 is SEHNR and CDR2 is FQNEAQ (reference sequence). This CDR3 has 15 residues. The CDR3 DNA sequence: TGTGCCAGCAGCTTACTAGGGGTAGAGGCAGATACGCAGTATTTT. Its protein is CASSLLGVEADTQYF. Combining the CDR3 with reference TRBV7-9 and TRBJ2-3 gives the whole variable domain DTGVSQNPRHKITKRGQNVTFRCDPISEHNRLYWYRQTLGQGPEFLTYFQNEAQLEKSRLLSDRFSAERPKGSFSTLEIQRTEQGDSAMYLCASSLLGVEADTQYFGPGTRLTVL.

Comment on this clonotype: This may be a read error: a much more frequent sequence differs by one nucleotide. This rearrangement joins TRBV25-1 to TRBJ2-5, with 7 bases aligning to TRBD1. In germline, CDR1 is MGHDK, CDR2 SYGVNS. CDR3 length: 16 amino acids. V trimming: 4 bases; J trimming: 11 bases; junction bases outside the gene matches: 19. The CDR3 reads CASSAYLGGAENEQYF. In nucleotides, the CDR3 is TGTGCCAGCAGTGCCTACTTAGGGGGCGCGGAGAATGAGCAGTACTTC.

This clonotype was counted only a few times. This chain joins TRBV5-1 and TRBJ2-5; the D is unclear. V lost 4 bases and J 4 bases, leaving 14 bases between the germline ends. The CDR3 contains 14 residues. Per the germline V gene, CDR1 is SGHRS and CDR2 is YFSETQ. CDR3 sequence (DNA): TGCGCCAGCAGCCCGACTGGCCGGCGAGAGACCCAGTACTTC. Translating it yields CASSPTGRRETQYF.

The chain uses TRBV13 and TRBJ1-4; possibly TRBD1 for D (5 bases). The CDR3 sequence is 12 residues long. From germline, CDR1 is PRHDT and CDR2 FYEKMQ (reference sequence). The germline V and J ends were trimmed by 5 bases and 7 bases, with 8 bases remaining between them. The CDR3 sequence: CASSHRGEKLFF. Written as DNA, the CDR3 is TGTGCCAGCAGCCATAGGGGTGAAAAACTGTTTTTT. Full variable domain (remainder filled in from reference TRBV13 and TRBJ1-4): AAGVIQSPRHLIKEKRETATLKCYPIPRHDTVYWYQQGPGQDPQFLISFYEKMQSDKGSIPDRFSAQQFSDYHSELNMSSLELGDSALYFCASSHRGEKLFFGSGTQLSVL.

This chain links TRBV11-2 with TRBJ2-1; 11 bases match TRBD2. Germline CDR1 reads SGHAT; CDR2 reads FQNNGV. The V and J ends lost 5 bases and 6 bases, in that order; junction bases with no gene match: 9. This CDR3 spans 16 amino acids. The DNA for the CDR3 is TGTGCCAGCAGCCGTTTAGCGGGGGGGCCTGGCAATGAGCAGTTCTTC. Amino acid sequence: CASSRLAGGPGNEQFF.

V is TRBV19 and J is TRBJ2-5, with 8 bases lining up with TRBD2. The J call may be mistaken, given a closer DNA end match to TRBJ2-7. The CDR3 runs 14 residues. The germline gives CDR1 LNHDA, CDR2 SQIVND (reference sequence). The CDR3 is CASSIWRGVYEQYF. The CDR3 DNA reads as TGTGCCAGTAGTATCTGGCGGGGGGTCTACGAGCAGTACTTC.

This clonotype was seen many times. This rearrangement joins TRBV7-8 to TRBJ1-2; no definite D call. Germline CDR1 is SGHVS and CDR2 is FQNEAQ. The CDR3 has 13 amino acids. Between the trimmed V and J ends, which lost 2 bases and 8 bases, there was a span of 12 bases. For the CDR3, the DNA is TGTGCCAGCAGCTTATACGGGAAGGAGGGCTACACCTTC. Translation gives CASSLYGKEGYTF.

This clonotype was recorded once. V and J are TRBV6-6 and TRBJ2-7, with 7 nucleotides matching TRBD1. With the DNA end fitting TRBJ2-5 better, the J assignment may be wrong. Germline assignment: CDR1 MNHNY and CDR2 SVGAGI (reference sequence). The CDR3 covers 16 residues. CDR3 sequence reads: CASSYKGDSSPGTQYF. The DNA for the CDR3 is TGTGCCAGCAGTTACAAAGGGGACAGCTCACCCGGGACCCAGTACTTC.

Ten or more counts support this clonotype. The chain joins TRBV7-2 to TRBJ2-7, with 8 bases lining up with TRBD2. CDR3 size: 16 residues. Germline V lookup: CDR1 SGHTA, CDR2 FQGNSA. The junction had 15 bases not matched to a gene; V was cut back by 5 bases and J by 6 bases. CDR3 sequence: CASSLSLRGAFGEQYF. For the CDR3, the DNA is TGTGCCAGCAGCCTCTCCTTGCGGGGGGCGTTCGGCGAGCAGTACTTC.

The V and J genes are TRBV7-2 and TRBJ1-4, with D perhaps TRBD1 (6 bases). The CDR3 is 13 residues long. Deletions cut 5 bases from V and 8 bases from J, with 12 bases between. CDR1 and CDR2 from the germline V gene are SGHTA and FQGNSA. The CDR3 sequence is CASSEGGLEKLFF. The CDR3 region has the DNA TGTGCCAGCAGCGAGGGGGGCTTGGAAAAACTGTTTTTT. Using reference TRBV7-2 and TRBJ1-4 for the parts outside the CDR3, the full variable domain is GAGVSQSPSNKVTEKGKDVELRCDPISGHTALYWYRQSLGQGLEFLIYFQGNSAPDKSGLPSDRFSAERTGGSVSTLTIQRTQQEDSAVYLCASSEGGLEKLFFGSGTQLSVL.

There are many counts of this clonotype. V gene TRBV29-1 combines with J gene TRBJ1-2; D perhaps matches TRBD1 (6 bases). This CDR3 is built from 12 residues. In germline, CDR1 is SQVTM, CDR2 ANQGSEA. V was pared by 7 bases and J by 4 bases, with 13 bases between. CDR3: CSASNRAYGYTF. The CDR3 region has the DNA TGCAGCGCCAGCAACAGGGCCTATGGCTACACCTTC.

Comments on this clonotype: It may be a read error: a sequence one base away is much more abundant. The rearrangement links TRBV7-3 to TRBJ2-1; 8 bases line up with TRBD1. The CDR3 sequence is 15 residues long. Per the germline V gene, CDR1 is SGHTA and CDR2 is FQGTGA. As DNA, the CDR3 is TGTGCCAACAGCTCGCAGGGGGCGGACTACAATGAGCAGTTCTTC. This codes for CANSSQGADYNEQFF.